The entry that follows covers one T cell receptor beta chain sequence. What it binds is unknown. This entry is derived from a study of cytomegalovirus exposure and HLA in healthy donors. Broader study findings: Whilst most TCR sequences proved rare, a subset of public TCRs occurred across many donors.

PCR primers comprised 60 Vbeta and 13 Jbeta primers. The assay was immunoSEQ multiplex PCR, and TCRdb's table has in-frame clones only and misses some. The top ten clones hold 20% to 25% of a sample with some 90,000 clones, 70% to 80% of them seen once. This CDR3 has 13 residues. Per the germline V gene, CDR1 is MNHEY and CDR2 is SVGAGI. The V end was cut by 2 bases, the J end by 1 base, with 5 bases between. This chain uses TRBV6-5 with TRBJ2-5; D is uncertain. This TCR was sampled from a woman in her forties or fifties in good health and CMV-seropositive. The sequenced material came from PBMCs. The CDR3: CASSYGSQETQYF. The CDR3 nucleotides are TGTGCCAGCAGTTACGGCAGCCAAGAGACCCAGTACTTC.